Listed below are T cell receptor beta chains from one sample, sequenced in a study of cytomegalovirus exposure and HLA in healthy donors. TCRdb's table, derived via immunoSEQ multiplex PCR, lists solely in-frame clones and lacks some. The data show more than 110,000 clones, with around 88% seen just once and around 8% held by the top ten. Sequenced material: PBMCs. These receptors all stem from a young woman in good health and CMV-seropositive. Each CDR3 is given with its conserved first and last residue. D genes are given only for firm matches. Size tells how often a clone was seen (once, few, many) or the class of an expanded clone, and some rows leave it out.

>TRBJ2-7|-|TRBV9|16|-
CASSVATDPIRGEQYF
TGTGCCAGCAGCGTAGCGACAGACCCTATACGAGGCGAGCAGTACTTC
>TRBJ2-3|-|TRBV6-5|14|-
CASSSPGLKVAQYF
TGTGCCAGCAGTTCGCCGGGACTGAAAGTAGCGCAGTATTTT
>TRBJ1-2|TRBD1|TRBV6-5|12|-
CASRPTGGGYTF
TGTGCCAGCAGACCGACAGGGGGGGGCTACACCTTC
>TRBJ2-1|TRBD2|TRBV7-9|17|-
CASSPKGGGAYYNEQFF
TGTGCCAGCAGCCCTAAGGGCGGGGGGGCCTACTACAATGAGCAGTTCTTC
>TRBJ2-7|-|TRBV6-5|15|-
CASKQQGGGSYEQYF
TGTGCCAGCAAACAACAGGGAGGGGGCTCCTACGAGCAGTACTTC
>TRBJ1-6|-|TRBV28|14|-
CASSFRDYNSPLHF
TGTGCCAGCAGTTTCAGGGATTATAATTCACCCCTCCACTTT
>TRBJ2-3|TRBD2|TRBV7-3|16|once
CASSPLAGGMPDTQYF
TGTGCCAGCAGCCCTCTAGCGGGGGGCATGCCAGATACGCAGTATTTT
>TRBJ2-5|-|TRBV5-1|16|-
CASSLLGGQGGETQYF
TGCGCCAGCAGCTTGCTCGGGGGGCAAGGAGGAGAGACCCAGTACTTC
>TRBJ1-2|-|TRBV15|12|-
CATFTVNYGYTF
TGTGCCACCTTTACAGTTAACTATGGCTACACCTTC
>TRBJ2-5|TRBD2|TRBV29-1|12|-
CRAGGSSGTQYF
TGCAGGGCGGGGGGGAGTTCAGGGACCCAGTACTTC
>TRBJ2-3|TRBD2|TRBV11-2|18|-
CASSPKGRTSRWTDTQYF
TGTGCCAGCAGTCCAAAGGGCCGGACTAGCCGGTGGACAGATACGCAGTATTTT
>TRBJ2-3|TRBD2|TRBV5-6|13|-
CASIGLVADTQYF
TGTGCCAGCATAGGACTAGTCGCAGATACGCAGTATTTT
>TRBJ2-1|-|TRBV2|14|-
CASSELRSYNEQFF
TGTGCCAGCAGTGAGTTGCGTTCCTACAATGAGCAGTTCTTC
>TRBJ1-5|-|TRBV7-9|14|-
CASSATGRNQPQHF
TGTGCCAGCAGCGCCACAGGGCGAAATCAGCCCCAGCATTTT
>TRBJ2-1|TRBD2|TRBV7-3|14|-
CASSFTSGSDEQFF
TGTGCCAGCAGCTTTACTAGCGGATCCGATGAGCAGTTCTTC
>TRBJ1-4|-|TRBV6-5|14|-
CASGAGTTNEKLFF
TGTGCCAGCGGCGCGGGTACAACTAATGAAAAACTGTTTTTT
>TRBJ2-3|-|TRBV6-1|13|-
CASSGRGTDTQYF
TGTGCCAGCAGCGGCAGGGGCACAGATACGCAGTATTTT
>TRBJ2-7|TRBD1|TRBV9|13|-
CASSGQGGYEQYF
TGTGCCAGCAGTGGACAGGGGGGCTACGAGCAGTACTTC
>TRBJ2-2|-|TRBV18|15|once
CASQTGMANTGELFF
TGTGCCAGCCAAACAGGGATGGCGAACACCGGGGAGCTGTTTTTT
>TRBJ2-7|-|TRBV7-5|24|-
CARSLALGCPRSASGRKWSSEQYF
TGTGCCAGAAGCTTAGCGCTCGGATGTCCTCGATCGGCTAGCGGGAGAAAGTGGTCGTCCGAGCAGTACTTC
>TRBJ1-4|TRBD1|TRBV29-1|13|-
CSIRQGVNEKLFF
TGCAGCATACGACAGGGAGTTAATGAAAAACTGTTTTTT
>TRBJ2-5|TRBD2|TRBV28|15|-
CASSLFSGGPRTQYF
TGTGCCAGCAGTTTATTTAGCGGGGGTCCGAGGACCCAGTACTTC
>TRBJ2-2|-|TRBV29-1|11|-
CSARNTGELFF
TGCAGCGCCAGAAACACCGGGGAGCTGTTTTTT
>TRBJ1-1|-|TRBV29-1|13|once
CSVSRGGGTEAFF
TGCAGCGTCTCCAGGGGTGGTGGCACTGAAGCTTTCTTT
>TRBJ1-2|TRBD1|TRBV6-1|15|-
CASSEAGQEGYGYTF
TGTGCCAGCAGTGAAGCGGGACAGGAGGGCTATGGCTACACCTTC
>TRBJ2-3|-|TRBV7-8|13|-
CASSLLNQDTQYF
TGTGCCAGCAGCTTGCTAAACCAAGATACGCAGTATTTT